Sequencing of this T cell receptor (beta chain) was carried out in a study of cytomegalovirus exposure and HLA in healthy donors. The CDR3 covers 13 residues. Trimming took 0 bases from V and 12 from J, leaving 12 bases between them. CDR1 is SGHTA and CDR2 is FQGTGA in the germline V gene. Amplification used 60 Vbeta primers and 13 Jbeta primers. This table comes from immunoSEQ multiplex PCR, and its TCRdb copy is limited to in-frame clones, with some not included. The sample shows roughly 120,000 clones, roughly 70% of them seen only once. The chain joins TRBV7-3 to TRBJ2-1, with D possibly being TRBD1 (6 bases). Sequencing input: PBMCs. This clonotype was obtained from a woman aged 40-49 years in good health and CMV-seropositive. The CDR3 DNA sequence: TGTGCCAGCAGCTTAACCCCAGGGGCATTGCAGTTCTTC. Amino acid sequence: CASSLTPGALQFF.